This note documents a single TCR beta chain sequence. Its antigen is unidentified. The sample belongs to a study of persistence of HIV-infected CD4 T cells. Study-level background: Up to about 200 mL blood was drawn at multiple time points; a couple of donors had single-time leukapheresis.

General study findings and limits: TCRbeta richness was lower in CMV- and Gag-responding cells than in anti-CD3/anti-CD28-responding cells.

The immunoSEQ assay was version 4, run in survey mode. TCRdb's table, derived via immunoSEQ multiplex PCR, lists solely in-frame clones and lacks some. The profile shows 45,000 or so clones, approximately 90% of them singletons. Cells were stimulated nonspecifically with anti-CD3/anti-CD28 magnetic beads. Sorting selected CD4+ T cells upregulating both CD40 ligand and CD69. For at least 4 years, plasma HIV-1 RNA was undetectable (<50 copies/mL). Donors had CD4+ T cell counts above 400 cells/uL and were CMV-seropositive. V dropped 2 bases and J dropped 6 bases, with 12 bases sitting between them. There are 14 residues in the CDR3. Looked up from germline, CDR1 is KGHSH and CDR2 is LQKENI.

The sample here was CD4+ T cells sorted from PBMCs after 18-hour stimulation, taken from a patient who received antiretroviral therapy. The origin of this receptor is an adult woman with HIV who was CMV-seropositive. The chain joins TRBV18 to TRBJ2-3, with D possibly matching TRBD1 (5 bases). CDR3 DNA sequence: TGTGCCAGCTCACCAAATCCCCCAGGGGATACGCAGTATTTT. Its translation is CASSPNPPGDTQYF.